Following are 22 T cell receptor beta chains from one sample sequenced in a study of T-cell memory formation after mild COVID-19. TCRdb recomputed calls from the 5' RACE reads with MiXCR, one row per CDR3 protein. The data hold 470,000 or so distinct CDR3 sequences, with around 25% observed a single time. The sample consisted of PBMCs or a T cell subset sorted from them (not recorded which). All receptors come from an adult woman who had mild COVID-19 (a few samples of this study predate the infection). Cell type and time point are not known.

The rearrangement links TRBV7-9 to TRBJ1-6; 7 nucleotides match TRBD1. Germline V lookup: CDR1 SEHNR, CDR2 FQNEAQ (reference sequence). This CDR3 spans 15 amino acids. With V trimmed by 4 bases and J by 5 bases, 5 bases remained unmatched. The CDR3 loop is CASSSWDSDNSPLHF. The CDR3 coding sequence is TGTGCCAGCAGCTCATGGGACAGTGATAATTCACCCCTCCACTTT. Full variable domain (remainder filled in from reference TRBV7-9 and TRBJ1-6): DTGVSQNPRHKITKRGQNVTFRCDPISEHNRLYWYRQTLGQGPEFLTYFQNEAQLEKSRLLSDRFSAERPKGSFSTLEIQRTEQGDSAMYLCASSSWDSDNSPLHFGNGTRLTVT.

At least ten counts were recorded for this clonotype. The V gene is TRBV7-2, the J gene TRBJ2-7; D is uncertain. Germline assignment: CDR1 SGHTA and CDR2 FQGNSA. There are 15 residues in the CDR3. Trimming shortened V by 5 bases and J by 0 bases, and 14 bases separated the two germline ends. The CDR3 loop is CASSQTLGSSYEQYF. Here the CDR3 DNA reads TGTGCCAGCAGCCAGACGCTAGGCAGCTCCTACGAGCAGTACTTC.

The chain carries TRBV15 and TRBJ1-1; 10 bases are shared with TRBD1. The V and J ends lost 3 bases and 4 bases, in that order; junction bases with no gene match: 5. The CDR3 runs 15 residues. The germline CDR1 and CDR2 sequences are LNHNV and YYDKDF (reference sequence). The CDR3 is CATSSSGTGVTEAFF. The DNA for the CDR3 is TGTGCCACCAGCAGTTCCGGGACAGGGGTCACTGAAGCTTTCTTT.

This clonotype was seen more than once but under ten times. For the CDR3, the DNA is TGTGCCGGGGGACAGGCCCGCTCCTACAATGAGCAGTTCTTC. It is translated as CAGGQARSYNEQFF. The chain couples TRBV2 to TRBJ2-1, with 8 bases fitting TRBD1. The CDR3 covers 14 residues. Unmatched junction bases numbered 6, after V lost 11 bases and J lost 0 bases. Germline lookup yields CDR1 SNHLY and CDR2 FYNNEI.

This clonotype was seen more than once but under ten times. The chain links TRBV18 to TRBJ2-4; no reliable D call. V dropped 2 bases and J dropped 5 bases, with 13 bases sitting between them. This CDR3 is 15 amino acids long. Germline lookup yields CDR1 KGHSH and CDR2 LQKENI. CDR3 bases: TGTGCCAGCTCACCAAGGGCCCCGCCGGAAAACATTCAGTACTTC. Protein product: CASSPRAPPENIQYF.

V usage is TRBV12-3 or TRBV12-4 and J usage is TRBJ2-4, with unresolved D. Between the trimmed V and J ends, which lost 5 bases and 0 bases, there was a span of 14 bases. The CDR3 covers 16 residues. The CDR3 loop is CASSPINNLAKNIQYF. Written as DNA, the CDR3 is TGTGCCAGCAGTCCGATTAATAACCTAGCCAAAAACATTCAGTACTTC.

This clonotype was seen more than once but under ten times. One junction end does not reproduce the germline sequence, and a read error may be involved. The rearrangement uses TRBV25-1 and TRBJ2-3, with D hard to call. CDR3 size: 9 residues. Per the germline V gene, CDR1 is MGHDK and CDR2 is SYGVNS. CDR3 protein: CASTDTEYF. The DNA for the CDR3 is TGTGCCAGCACAGATACGGAGTATTTT.

Written as DNA, the CDR3 is TGTGCCAGCAGTCCTCGCAGGTCGGGGGGGGACACTGAAGCTTTCTTT. It codes for CASSPRRSGGDTEAFF. V is TRBV28 and J is TRBJ1-1; maybe TRBD1 (5 bases). Trimming shortened V by 5 bases and J by 3 bases, and 19 bases separated the two germline ends. The CDR3 extends over 16 amino acids. CDR1 and CDR2 (germline): MDHEN, SYDVKM.

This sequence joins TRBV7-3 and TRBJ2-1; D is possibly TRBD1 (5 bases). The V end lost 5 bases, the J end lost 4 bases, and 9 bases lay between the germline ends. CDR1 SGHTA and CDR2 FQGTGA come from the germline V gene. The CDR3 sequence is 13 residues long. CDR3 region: CASSADTYNEQFF. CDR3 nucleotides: TGTGCCAGCAGCGCGGACACTTACAATGAGCAGTTCTTC.

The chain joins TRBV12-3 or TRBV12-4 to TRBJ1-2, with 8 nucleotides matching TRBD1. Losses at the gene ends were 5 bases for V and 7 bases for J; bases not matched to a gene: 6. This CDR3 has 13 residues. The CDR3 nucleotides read TGTGCCAGCAGTCGGACAGGGTCCTTTGGCTACACCTTC. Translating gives CASSRTGSFGYTF.

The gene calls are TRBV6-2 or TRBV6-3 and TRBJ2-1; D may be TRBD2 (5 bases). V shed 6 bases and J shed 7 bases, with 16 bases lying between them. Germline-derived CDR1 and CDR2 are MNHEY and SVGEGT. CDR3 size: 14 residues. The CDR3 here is CASRRLGGRNEQFF. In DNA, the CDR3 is TGTGCCAGCAGAAGGCTAGGAGGCCGAAATGAGCAGTTCTTC.

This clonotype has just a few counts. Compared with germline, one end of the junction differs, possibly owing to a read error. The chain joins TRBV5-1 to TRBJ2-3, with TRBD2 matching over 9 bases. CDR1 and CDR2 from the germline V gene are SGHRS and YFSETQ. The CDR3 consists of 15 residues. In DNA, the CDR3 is TGCGCCAGCACCCCTAGCGGGGCTCACACATATACGCAGTATTTT. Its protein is CASTPSGAHTYTQYF. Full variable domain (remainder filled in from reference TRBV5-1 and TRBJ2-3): KAGVTQTPRYLIKTRGQQVTLSCSPISGHRSVSWYQQTPGQGLQFLFEYFSETQRNKGNFPGRFSGRQFSNSRSEMNVSTLELGDSALYLCASTPSGAHTYTQYFGPGTRLTVL.

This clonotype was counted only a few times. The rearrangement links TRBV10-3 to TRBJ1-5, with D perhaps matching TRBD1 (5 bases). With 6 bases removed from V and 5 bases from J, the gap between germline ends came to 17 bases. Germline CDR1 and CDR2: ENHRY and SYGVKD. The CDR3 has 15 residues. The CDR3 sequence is CAISSDSYPYQPQHF. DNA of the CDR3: TGTGCCATCAGCTCAGACAGCTATCCCTATCAGCCCCAGCATTTT.

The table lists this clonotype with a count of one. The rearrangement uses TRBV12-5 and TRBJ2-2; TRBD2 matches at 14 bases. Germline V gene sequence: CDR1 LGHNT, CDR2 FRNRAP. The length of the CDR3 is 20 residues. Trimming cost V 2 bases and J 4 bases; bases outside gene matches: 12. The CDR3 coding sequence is TGTGCTAGTGGTTTGTTGCGACTAGCGGGAGGGCCGGGTGGCACCGGGGAGCTGTTTTTT. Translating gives CASGLLRLAGGPGGTGELFF.

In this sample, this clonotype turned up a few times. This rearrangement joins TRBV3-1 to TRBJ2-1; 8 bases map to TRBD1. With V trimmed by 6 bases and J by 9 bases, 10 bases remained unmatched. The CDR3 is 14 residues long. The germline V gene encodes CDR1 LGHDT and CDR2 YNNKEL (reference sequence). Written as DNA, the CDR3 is TGTGCCAGCAGTAAAGACGGACAGGGCGCTGAGCAGTTCTTC. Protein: CASSKDGQGAEQFF.

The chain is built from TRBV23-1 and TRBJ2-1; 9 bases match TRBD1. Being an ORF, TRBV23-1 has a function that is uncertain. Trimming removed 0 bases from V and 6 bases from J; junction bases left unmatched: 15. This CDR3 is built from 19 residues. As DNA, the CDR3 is TGCGCCAGCAGTCAATCGGGAGGGGACAGGGATTCCGGCCGCAATGAGCAGTTCTTC. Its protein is CASSQSGGDRDSGRNEQFF.

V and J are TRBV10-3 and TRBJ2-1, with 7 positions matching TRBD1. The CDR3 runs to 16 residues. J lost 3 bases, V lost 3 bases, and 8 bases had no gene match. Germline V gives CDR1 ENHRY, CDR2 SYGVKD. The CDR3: CAISDARDRDYNEQFF. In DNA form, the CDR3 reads TGTGCCATCAGTGACGCTCGGGACAGAGACTACAATGAGCAGTTCTTC.

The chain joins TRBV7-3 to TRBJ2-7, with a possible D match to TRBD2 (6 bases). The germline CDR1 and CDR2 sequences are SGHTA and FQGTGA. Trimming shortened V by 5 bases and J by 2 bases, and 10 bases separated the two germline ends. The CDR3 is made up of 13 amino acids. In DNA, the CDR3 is TGTGCCAGCAGCCGGGACTTGACCTACGAGCAGTACTTC. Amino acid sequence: CASSRDLTYEQYF.

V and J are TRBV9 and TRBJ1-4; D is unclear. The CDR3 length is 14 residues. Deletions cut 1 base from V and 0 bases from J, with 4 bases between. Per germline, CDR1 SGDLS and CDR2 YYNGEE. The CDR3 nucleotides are TGTGCCAGCAGCGTACAGGCAACTAATGAAAAACTGTTTTTT. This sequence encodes CASSVQATNEKLFF.

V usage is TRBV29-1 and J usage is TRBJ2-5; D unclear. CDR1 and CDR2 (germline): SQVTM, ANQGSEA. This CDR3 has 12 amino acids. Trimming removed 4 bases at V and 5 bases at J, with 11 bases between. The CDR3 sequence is CSVAALSETQYF. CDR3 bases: TGCAGCGTTGCTGCCTTATCGGAGACCCAGTACTTC.

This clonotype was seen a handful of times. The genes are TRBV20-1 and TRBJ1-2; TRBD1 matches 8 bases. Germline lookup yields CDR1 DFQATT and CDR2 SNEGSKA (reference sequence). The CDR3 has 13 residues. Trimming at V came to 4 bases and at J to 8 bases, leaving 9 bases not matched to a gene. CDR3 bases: TGCAGTGCTACGACAGGGGTTTTGCGGGGCTACACCTTC. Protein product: CSATTGVLRGYTF.

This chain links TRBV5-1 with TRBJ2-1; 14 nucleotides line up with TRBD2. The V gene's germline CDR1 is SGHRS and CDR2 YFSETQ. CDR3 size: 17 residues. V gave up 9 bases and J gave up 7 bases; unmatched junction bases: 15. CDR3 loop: CATNRGLAGVRVNEQFF. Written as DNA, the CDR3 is TGCGCCACGAACAGGGGACTAGCGGGGGTTCGGGTAAATGAGCAGTTCTTC. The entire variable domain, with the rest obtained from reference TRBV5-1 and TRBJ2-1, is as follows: KAGVTQTPRYLIKTRGQQVTLSCSPISGHRSVSWYQQTPGQGLQFLFEYFSETQRNKGNFPGRFSGRQFSNSRSEMNVSTLELGDSALYLCATNRGLAGVRVNEQFFGPGTRLTVL.